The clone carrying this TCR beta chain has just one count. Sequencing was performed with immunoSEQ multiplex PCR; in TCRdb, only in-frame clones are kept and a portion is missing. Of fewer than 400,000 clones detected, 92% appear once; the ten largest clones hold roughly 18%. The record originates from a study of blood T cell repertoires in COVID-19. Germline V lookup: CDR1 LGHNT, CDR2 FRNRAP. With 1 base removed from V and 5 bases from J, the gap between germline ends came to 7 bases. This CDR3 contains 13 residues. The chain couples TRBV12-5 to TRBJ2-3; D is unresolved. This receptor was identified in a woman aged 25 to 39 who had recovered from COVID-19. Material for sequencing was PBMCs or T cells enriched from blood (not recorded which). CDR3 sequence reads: CASGLAPRDTQYF. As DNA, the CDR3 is TGTGCTAGTGGTTTGGCTCCCCGAGATACGCAGTATTTT.